This T cell receptor (beta chain) was profiled in a study of blood T cell repertoires in COVID-19. The CDR3 runs to 15 residues. Germline V gives CDR1 SGHTA, CDR2 FQGNSA. V shed 3 bases and J 5 bases; nucleotides not matched to a gene: 6. The protocol was immunoSEQ multiplex PCR, while the TCRdb copy is restricted to in-frame clones and leaves out a portion. The table shows some 140,000 clones, with approximately 86% occurring only once. Sequencing used peripheral blood. The TCR originated in a man between 60 and 70 years old with COVID-19, enrolled during active disease. The chain carries TRBV7-2 and TRBJ2-1, with TRBD2 matching 8 bases. CDR3 sequence reads: CASSLVNSGDNEQFF. The CDR3 DNA sequence: TGTGCCAGCAGCTTGGTTAATAGCGGGGACAATGAGCAGTTCTTC.